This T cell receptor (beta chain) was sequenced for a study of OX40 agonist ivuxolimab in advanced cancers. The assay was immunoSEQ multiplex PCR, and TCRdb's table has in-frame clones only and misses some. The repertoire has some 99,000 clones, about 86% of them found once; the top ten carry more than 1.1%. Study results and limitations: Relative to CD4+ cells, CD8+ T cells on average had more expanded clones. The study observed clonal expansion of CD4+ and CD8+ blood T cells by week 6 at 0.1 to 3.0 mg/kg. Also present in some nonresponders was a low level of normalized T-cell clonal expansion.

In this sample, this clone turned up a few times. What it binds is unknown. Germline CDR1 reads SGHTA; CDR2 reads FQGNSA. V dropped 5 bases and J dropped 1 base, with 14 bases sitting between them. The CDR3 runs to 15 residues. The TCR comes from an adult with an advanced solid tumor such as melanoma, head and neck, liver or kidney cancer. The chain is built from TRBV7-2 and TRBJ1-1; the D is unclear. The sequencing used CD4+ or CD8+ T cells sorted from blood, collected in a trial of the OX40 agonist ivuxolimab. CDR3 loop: CASSISNAGNTEAFF. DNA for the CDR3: TGTGCCAGCAGCATCTCGAATGCGGGGAACACTGAAGCTTTCTTT.